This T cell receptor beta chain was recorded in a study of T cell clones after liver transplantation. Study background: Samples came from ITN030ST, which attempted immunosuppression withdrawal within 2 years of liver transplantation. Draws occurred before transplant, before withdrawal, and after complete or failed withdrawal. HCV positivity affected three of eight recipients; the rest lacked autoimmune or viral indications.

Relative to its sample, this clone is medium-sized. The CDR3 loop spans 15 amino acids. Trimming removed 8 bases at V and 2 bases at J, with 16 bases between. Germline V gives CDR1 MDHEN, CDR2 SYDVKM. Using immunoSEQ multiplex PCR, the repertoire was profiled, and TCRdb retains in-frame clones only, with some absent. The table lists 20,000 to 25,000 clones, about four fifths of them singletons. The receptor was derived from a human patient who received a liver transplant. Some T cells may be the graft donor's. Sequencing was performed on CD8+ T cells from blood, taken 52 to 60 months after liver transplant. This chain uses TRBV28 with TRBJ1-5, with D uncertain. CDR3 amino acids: CASSASRMGNQPQHF. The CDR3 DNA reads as TGTGCCAGCTCGGCGTCCCGGATGGGCAATCAGCCCCAGCATTTT.